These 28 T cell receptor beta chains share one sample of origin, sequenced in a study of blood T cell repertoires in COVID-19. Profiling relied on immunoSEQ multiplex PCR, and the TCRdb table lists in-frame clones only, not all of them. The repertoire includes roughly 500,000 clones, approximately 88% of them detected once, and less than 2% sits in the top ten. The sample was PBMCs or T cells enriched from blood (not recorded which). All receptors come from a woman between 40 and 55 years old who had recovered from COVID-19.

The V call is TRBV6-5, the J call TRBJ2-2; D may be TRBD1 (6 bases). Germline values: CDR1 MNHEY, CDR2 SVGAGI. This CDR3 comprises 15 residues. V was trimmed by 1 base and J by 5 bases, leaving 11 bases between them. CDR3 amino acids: CASSYFHRDTGELFF. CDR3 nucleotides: TGTGCCAGCAGTTACTTTCACAGGGATACCGGGGAGCTGTTTTTT.

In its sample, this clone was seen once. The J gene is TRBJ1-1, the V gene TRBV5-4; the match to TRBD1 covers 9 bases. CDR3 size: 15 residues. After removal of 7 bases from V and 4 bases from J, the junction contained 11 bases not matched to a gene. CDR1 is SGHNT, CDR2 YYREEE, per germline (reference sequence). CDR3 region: CASGLGGQGSTEAFF. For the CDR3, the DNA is TGTGCCAGCGGCCTTGGGGGACAGGGTTCCACTGAAGCTTTCTTT.

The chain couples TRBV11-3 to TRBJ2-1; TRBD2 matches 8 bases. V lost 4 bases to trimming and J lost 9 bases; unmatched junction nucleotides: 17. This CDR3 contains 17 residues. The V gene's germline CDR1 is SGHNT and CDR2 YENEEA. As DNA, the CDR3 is TGTGCCAGCAGCTCCCCCGAGGTTAGCGGGAACCGGCGTGAGCAGTTCTTC. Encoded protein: CASSSPEVSGNRREQFF.

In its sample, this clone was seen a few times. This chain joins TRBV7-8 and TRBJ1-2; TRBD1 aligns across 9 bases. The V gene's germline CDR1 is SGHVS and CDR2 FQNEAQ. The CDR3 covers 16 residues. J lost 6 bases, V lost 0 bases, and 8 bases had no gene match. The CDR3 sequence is CASSLAITGGGHGYTF. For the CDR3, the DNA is TGTGCCAGCAGCTTAGCTATTACAGGGGGCGGCCATGGCTACACCTTC.

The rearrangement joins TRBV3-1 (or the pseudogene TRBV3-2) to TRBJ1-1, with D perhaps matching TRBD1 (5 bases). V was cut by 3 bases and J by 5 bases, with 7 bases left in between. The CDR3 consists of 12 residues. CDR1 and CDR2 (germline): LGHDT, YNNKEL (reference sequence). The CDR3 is CASSHGGTEAFF. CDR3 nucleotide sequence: TGTGCCAGCAGCCACGGGGGGACTGAAGCTTTCTTT.

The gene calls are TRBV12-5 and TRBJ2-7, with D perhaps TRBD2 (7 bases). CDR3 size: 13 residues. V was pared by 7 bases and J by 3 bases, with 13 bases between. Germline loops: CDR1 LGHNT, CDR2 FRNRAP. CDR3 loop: CASARGAGYEQYF. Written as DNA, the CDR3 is TGTGCTAGTGCCCGGGGGGCGGGCTACGAGCAGTACTTC.

The CDR3, as DNA: TGTGCCAGCAGCTTATATCTCACTGAAGCTTTCTTT. Amino acid sequence: CASSLYLTEAFF. This sequence joins TRBV11-2 and TRBJ1-1; D unclear. V was clipped by 2 bases and J by 4 bases, with 5 bases between them. Germline-derived CDR1 and CDR2 are SGHAT and FQNNGV. This CDR3 has 12 amino acids.

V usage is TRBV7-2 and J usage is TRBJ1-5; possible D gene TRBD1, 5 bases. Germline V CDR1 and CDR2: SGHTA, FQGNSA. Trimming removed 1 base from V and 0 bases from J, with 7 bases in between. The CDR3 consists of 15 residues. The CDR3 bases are TGTGCCAGCAGCTTAGTAGGGGATAGCAATCAGCCCCAGCATTTT. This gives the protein CASSLVGDSNQPQHF.

CDR3 bases: TGCAGCGTTGAAGATCGGGTTGGAAACACCATATATTTT. Amino acids: CSVEDRVGNTIYF. The rearrangement uses TRBV29-1 and TRBJ1-3; D is unresolved. Germline-derived CDR1 and CDR2 are SQVTM and ANQGSEA. This CDR3 is built from 13 residues. V lost 0 bases and J 3 bases, leaving 6 bases between the germline ends.

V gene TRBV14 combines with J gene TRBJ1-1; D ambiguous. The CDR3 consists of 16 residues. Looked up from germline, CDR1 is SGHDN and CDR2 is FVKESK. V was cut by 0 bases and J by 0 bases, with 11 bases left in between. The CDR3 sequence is CASSQDFRVMNTEAFF. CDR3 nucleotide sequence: TGTGCCAGCAGCCAAGACTTTCGAGTAATGAACACTGAAGCTTTCTTT. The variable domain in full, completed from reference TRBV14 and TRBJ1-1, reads EAGVTQFPSHSVIEKGQTVTLRCDPISGHDNLYWYRRVMGKEIKFLLHFVKESKQDESGMPNNRFLAERTGGTYSTLKVQPAELEDSGVYFCASSQDFRVMNTEAFFGQGTRLTVV.

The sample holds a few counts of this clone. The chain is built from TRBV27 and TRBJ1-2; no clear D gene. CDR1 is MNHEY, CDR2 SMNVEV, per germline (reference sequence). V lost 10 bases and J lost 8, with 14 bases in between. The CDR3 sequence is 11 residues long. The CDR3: CATSSPGGYTF. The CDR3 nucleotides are TGTGCCACCAGCTCGCCGGGGGGCTACACCTTC.

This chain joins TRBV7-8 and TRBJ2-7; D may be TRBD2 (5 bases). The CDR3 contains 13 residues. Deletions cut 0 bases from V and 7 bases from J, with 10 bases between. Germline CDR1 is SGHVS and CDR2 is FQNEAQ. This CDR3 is CASSLAGAREQYF. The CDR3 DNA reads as TGTGCCAGCAGCTTAGCGGGAGCGCGGGAGCAGTACTTC.

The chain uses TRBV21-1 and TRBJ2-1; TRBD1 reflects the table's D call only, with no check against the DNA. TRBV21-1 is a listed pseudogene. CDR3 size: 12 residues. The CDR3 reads CASTYRVHEQFF. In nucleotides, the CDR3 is TGTGCCAGCACCTACAGGGTCCATGAGCAGTTCTTC.

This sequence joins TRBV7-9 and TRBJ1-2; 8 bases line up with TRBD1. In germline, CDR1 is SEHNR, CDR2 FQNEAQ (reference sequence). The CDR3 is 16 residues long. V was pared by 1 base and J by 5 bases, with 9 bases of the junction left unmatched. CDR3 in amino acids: CASSLGTQDRVYGYTF. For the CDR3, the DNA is TGTGCCAGCAGCTTAGGAACCCAGGACAGGGTATATGGCTACACCTTC.

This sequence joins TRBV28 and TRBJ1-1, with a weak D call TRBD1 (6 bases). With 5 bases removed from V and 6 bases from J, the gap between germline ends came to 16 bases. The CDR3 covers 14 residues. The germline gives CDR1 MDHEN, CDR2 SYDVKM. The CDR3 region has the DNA TGTGCCAGCAGTCCGCACAGGGATCGGGCTGAAGCTTTCTTT. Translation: CASSPHRDRAEAFF.

The CDR3 protein is CASSSLGTAYEQYF. The CDR3 DNA reads TGTGCCAGCAGTTCCCTCGGGACAGCCTACGAGCAGTACTTC. This chain uses TRBV27 with TRBJ2-7; 7 bases fit TRBD1. The ends lost 4 bases at V and 2 bases at J; junction bases unmatched: 5. The germline V gene has CDR1 MNHEY and CDR2 SMNVEV (reference sequence). The CDR3 has 14 amino acids.

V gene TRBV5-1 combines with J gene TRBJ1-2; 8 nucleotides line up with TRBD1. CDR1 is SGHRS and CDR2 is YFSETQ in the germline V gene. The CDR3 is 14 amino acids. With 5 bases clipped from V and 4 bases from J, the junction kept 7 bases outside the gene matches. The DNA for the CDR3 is TGCGCCAGCAGTCTAGGACAGGGTTCCTATGGCTACACCTTC. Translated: CASSLGQGSYGYTF.

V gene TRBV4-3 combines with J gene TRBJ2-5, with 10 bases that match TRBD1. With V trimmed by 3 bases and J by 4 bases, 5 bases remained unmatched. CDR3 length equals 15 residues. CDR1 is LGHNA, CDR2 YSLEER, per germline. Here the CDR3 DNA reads TGCGCCAGCAGCCAGGCGACAGGGGGCGCAGAGACCCAGTACTTC. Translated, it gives CASSQATGGAETQYF.

The CDR3 sequence is CASTPKKTGFVVGIQETQYF. CDR3 nucleotide sequence: TGCGCCAGCACCCCCAAAAAGACAGGTTTCGTCGTCGGGATCCAAGAGACCCAGTACTTC. V and J are TRBV10-1 and TRBJ2-5; tentative D call: TRBD1 (6 bases). This CDR3 is built from 20 residues. The V gene's germline CDR1 is WNHNN and CDR2 SYGVQD (reference sequence). V lost 7 bases and J 1 base, leaving 31 bases between the germline ends.

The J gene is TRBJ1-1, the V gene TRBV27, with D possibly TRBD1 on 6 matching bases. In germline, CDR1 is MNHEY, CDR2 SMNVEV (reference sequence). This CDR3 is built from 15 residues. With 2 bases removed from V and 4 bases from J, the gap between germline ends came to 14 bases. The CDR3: CASSLVARGTTEAFF. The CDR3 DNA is TGTGCCAGCAGTTTAGTCGCCAGGGGAACCACTGAAGCTTTCTTT.

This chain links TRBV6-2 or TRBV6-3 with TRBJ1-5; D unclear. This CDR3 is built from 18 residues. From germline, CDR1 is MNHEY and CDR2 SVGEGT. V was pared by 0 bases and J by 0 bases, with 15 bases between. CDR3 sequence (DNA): TGTGCCAGCAGTTACTCGGGCTGGTCGGCAGATAGCAATCAGCCCCAGCATTTT. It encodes CASSYSGWSADSNQPQHF.

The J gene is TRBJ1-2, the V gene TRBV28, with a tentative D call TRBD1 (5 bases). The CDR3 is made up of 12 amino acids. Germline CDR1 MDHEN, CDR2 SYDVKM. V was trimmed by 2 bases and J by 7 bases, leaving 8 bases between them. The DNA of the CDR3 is TGTGCCAGCAGTTTACCCGGGGGTGGCTACACCTTC. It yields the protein CASSLPGGGYTF.

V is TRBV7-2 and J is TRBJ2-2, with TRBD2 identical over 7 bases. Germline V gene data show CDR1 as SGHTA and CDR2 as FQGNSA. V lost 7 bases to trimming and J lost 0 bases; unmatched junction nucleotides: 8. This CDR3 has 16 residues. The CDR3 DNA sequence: TGTGCCAGCATCCGTCTAGCGGCAACGAACACCGGGGAGCTGTTTTTT. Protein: CASIRLAATNTGELFF.

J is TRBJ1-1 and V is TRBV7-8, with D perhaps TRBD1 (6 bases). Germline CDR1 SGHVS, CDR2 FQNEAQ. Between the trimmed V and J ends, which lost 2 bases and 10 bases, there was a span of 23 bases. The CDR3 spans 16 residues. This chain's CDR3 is CASSLNGMGATMAAFF. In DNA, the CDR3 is TGTGCCAGCAGCTTAAACGGGATGGGGGCCACGATGGCAGCTTTCTTT. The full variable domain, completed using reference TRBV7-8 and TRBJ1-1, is GAGVSQSPRYKVAKRGQDVALRCDPISGHVSLFWYQQALGQGPEFLTYFQNEAQLDKSGLPSDRFFAERPEGSVSTLKIQRTQQEDSAVYLCASSLNGMGATMAAFFGQGTRLTVV.

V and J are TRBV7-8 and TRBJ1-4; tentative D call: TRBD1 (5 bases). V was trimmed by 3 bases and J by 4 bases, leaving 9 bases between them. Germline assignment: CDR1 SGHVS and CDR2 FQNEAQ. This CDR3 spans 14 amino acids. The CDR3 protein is CASSFAGINEKLFF. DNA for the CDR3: TGTGCCAGCAGCTTTGCAGGGATTAATGAAAAACTGTTTTTT.

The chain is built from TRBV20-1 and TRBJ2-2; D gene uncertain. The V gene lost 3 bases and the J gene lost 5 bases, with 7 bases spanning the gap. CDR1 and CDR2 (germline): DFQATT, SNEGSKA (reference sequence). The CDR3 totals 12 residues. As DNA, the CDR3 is TGCAGTGCTAGTAAAATAACCGGGGAGCTGTTTTTT. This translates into CSASKITGELFF.

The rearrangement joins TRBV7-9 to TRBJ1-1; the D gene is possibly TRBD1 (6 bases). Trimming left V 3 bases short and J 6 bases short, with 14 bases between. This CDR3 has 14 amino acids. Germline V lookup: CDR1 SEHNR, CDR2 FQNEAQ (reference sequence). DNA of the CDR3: TGTGCCAGCAGCTTTTCGGGGGGCGCGTCTGAAGCTTTCTTT. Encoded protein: CASSFSGGASEAFF.

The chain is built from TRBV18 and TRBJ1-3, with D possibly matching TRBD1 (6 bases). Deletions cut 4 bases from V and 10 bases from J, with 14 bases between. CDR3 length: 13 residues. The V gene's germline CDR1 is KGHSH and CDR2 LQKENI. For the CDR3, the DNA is TGTGCCAGCTCACTATCGGACGACAGGACCATATATTTT. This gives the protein CASSLSDDRTIYF.